The 15 T cell receptor beta chains below were found in one sample sequenced in a study of T cell responses to AZD1222 COVID-19 vaccine. Repertoires were generated with immunoSEQ multiplex PCR, while TCRdb's copy carries only in-frame clones and drops some. Of about 130,000 clones in the sample, 88% were seen once. Here the sequenced sample was peripheral blood, taken on day 0 of AZD1222 vaccination. All receptors derive from an adult in good health.

The chain couples TRBV6-6 to TRBJ1-3, with a tentative D call TRBD1 (6 bases). The CDR3 sequence is 15 residues long. V was clipped by 5 bases and J by 1 base, with 12 bases between them. The V gene's germline CDR1 is MNHNY and CDR2 SVGAGI (reference sequence). The CDR3: CASSAHRDSGNTIYF. The CDR3 DNA is TGTGCCAGCAGTGCCCACAGGGATTCTGGAAACACCATATATTTT.

The chain recombines TRBV5-1 with TRBJ2-3, with D maybe TRBD2 (6 bases). V gave up 4 bases and J gave up 6 bases, with 12 bases separating them. Germline CDR1 and CDR2: SGHRS and YFSETQ. The CDR3 is 13 residues long. The chain's CDR3 is CASSLGTLDTQYF. CDR3 nucleotides: TGCGCCAGCAGCCTGGGGACTTTGGATACGCAGTATTTT.

J is TRBJ1-5 and V is TRBV6-2 or TRBV6-3; D gene uncertain. CDR1 MNHEY and CDR2 SVGEGT come from the germline V gene. CDR3 length: 17 residues. The V end lost 2 bases, the J end lost 3 bases, and 17 bases lay between the germline ends. CDR3 region: CASSYVSGQLLNQPQHF. CDR3 in DNA: TGTGCCAGCAGTTACGTCAGTGGGCAGTTACTCAATCAGCCCCAGCATTTT.

The chain employs TRBV10-2 and TRBJ2-3; a possible D gene is TRBD1 (7 bases). V was pared by 2 bases and J by 3 bases, with 18 bases between. The length of the CDR3 is 17 residues. Germline V CDR1 and CDR2: WSHSY, SAAADI. The CDR3 nucleotides are TGCGCCAGCAGTGAGGGGGGCGGAGGGGGCCGGACAGATACGCAGTATTTT. Protein sequence: CASSEGGGGGRTDTQYF.

V gene TRBV7-9 combines with J gene TRBJ2-1; TRBD1 or TRBD2 may be the D gene (5 bases each). Trimming took 0 bases from V and 1 from J, leaving 7 bases between them. Germline CDR1 SEHNR, CDR2 FQNEAQ (reference sequence). This CDR3 has 15 residues. DNA for the CDR3: TGTGCCAGCAGCTTAGCCGGGGCTTCCTACAATGAGCAGTTCTTC. This sequence encodes CASSLAGASYNEQFF.

This rearrangement joins TRBV7-2 to TRBJ2-5, with 7 bases fitting TRBD2. Trimming took 1 base from V and 5 from J; bases not matched to a gene: 10. This CDR3 spans 16 amino acids. The germline CDR1 and CDR2 sequences are SGHTA and FQGNSA. The CDR3 nucleotides read TGTGCCAGCAGCTTAGGAGTGGGAGGGCCCGATGAGACCCAGTACTTC. Translating gives CASSLGVGGPDETQYF.

As DNA, the CDR3 is TGTGCCAGTAAGGGCAGGGGGGACACCGGGGAGCTGTTTTTT. Amino acids: CASKGRGDTGELFF. This sequence joins TRBV19 and TRBJ2-2; tentative D call: TRBD1 (7 bases). V was pared by 7 bases and J by 3 bases, with 12 bases between. Looked up from germline, CDR1 is LNHDA and CDR2 is SQIVND (reference sequence). CDR3 length equals 14 residues.

This clone has a handful of counts. The same CDR3 also results from other DNA sequences found in this sample. The gene calls are TRBV28 and TRBJ1-2; D perhaps matches TRBD1 (6 bases). The germline V and J ends were trimmed by 6 bases and 4 bases, with 12 bases remaining between them. The CDR3 is 13 amino acids. Germline V lookup: CDR1 MDHEN, CDR2 SYDVKM. CDR3 residues: CASSSGEPYGYTF. In DNA form, the CDR3 reads TGTGCCAGCAGCTCAGGGGAGCCCTATGGCTACACCTTC.

The chain recombines TRBV11-2 with TRBJ1-2; D is ambiguous. Germline CDR1 reads SGHAT; CDR2 reads FQNNGV. The CDR3 loop spans 13 amino acids. Between the trimmed V and J ends, which lost 2 bases and 3 bases, there was a span of 7 bases. For the CDR3, the DNA is TGTGCCAGCAGCTTAAGTCAGGACTATGGCTACACCTTC. It encodes CASSLSQDYGYTF.

This chain joins TRBV6-5 and TRBJ1-2; 9 bases are a match to TRBD1. With 5 bases clipped from V and 0 bases from J, the junction kept 1 base outside the gene matches. The CDR3 spans 14 residues. Germline V lookup: CDR1 MNHEY, CDR2 SVGAGI. The CDR3 protein is CASSRQGANYGYTF. The CDR3 DNA sequence: TGTGCCAGCAGTCGACAGGGGGCTAACTATGGCTACACCTTC.

The rearrangement links TRBV5-5 to TRBJ1-1; TRBD1 agrees at 8 bases. Per the germline V gene, CDR1 is SGHKS and CDR2 is YYEKEE (reference sequence). The junction had 9 bases not matched to a gene; V was cut back by 4 bases and J by 1 base. This CDR3 is 16 amino acids long. DNA for the CDR3: TGTGCCAGCAGCGTAAATCCAGGACAGGGGAACACTGAAGCTTTCTTT. This sequence encodes CASSVNPGQGNTEAFF. Drawing the rest from reference TRBV5-5 and TRBJ1-1, the complete variable domain is DAGVTQSPTHLIKTRGQQVTLRCSPISGHKSVSWYQQVLGQGPQFIFQYYEKEERGRGNFPDRFSARQFPNYSSELNVNALLLGDSALYLCASSVNPGQGNTEAFFGQGTRLTVV.

V gene TRBV21-1 combines with J gene TRBJ2-1. TRBV21-1 is assigned pseudogene status. The CDR3 has 16 residues. DNA of the CDR3: TGTGCCAGCAGCAAAGGACCCGGAGGGGGACTTAATGAGCAGTTCTTC. Translating it yields CASSKGPGGGLNEQFF.

The chain couples TRBV7-2 to TRBJ2-1, with 7 bases fitting TRBD1. This CDR3 is built from 12 residues. Unmatched junction bases numbered 5, after V lost 5 bases and J lost 10 bases. CDR1 is SGHTA, CDR2 FQGNSA, per germline. CDR3 sequence (DNA): TGTGCCAGCAGCCCGGGACAGAGAGAGCAGTTCTTC. Translating gives CASSPGQREQFF.

The rearrangement joins TRBV24-1 to TRBJ2-3; D may be TRBD1 or TRBD2 (6 bases each). The CDR3 has 14 residues. Germline V gene data show CDR1 as KGHDR and CDR2 as SFDVKD. V was pared by 2 bases and J by 5 bases, with 10 bases between. The CDR3 spells CATSDSGGVDTQYF. Here the CDR3 DNA reads TGTGCCACCAGTGATTCCGGGGGCGTAGATACGCAGTATTTT.

The chain couples TRBV29-1 to TRBJ2-1; TRBD1 or TRBD2 may be the D gene (5 bases each). V was trimmed by 6 bases and J by 5 bases, leaving 17 bases between them. The CDR3 has 14 residues. Germline V lookup: CDR1 SQVTM, CDR2 ANQGSEA. CDR3 region: CSVDGSRGDNEQFF. The CDR3 nucleotides read TGCAGCGTCGATGGGAGTAGGGGAGACAATGAGCAGTTCTTC.